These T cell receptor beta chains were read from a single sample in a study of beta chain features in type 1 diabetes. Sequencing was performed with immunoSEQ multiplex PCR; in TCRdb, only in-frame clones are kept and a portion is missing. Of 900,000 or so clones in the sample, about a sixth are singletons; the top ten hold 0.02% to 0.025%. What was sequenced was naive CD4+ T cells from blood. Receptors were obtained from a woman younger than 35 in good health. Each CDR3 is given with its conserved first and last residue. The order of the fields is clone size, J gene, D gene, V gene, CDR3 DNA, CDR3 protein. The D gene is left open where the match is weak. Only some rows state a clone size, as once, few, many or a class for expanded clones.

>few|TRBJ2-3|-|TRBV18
TGTGCCAGCTCACACTCCGCCATGGGGCGCGCAGATACGCAGTATTTT
CASSHSAMGRADTQYF
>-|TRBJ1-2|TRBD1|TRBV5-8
TGTGCCAGCAGCCATTTACAGGGGGCGGGAGGCTACACCTTC
CASSHLQGAGGYTF
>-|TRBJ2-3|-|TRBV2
TGTGCCAGCAGTGTCCGGGACCCAGGCGGAGATACGCAGTATTTT
CASSVRDPGGDTQYF
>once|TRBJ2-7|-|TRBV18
TGTGCCAGCTCACCACCAGGGAGGTACGAGCAGTACTTC
CASSPPGRYEQYF
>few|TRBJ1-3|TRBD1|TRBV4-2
TGTGCCAGCAGCCCGTCGTTAGGGGACAGGGGAATTGGAAACACCATATATTTT
CASSPSLGDRGIGNTIYF
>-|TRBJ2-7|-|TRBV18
TGTGCCAGCTCCCCGAGGGGTAGTCAAAGCTACGAGCAGTACTTC
CASSPRGSQSYEQYF
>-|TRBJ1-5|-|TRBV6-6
TGTGCCAGCAAGGAGGGTTGGGATTCTCAGCCCCAGCATTTT
CASKEGWDSQPQHF
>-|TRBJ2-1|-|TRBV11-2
TGTGCCAGCAGCACTCCTCGTCAGGGCCCAGCGCCATCCTACAATGAGCAGTTCTTC
CASSTPRQGPAPSYNEQFF
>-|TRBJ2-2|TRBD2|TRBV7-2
TGTGCCAGCAGCCCAATGGGTACTAGCGGCAGCCGAGGGGAGCTGTTTTTT
CASSPMGTSGSRGELFF
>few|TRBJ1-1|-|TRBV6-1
TGTGCCAGCCTCTTACAGGGGAACACTGAAGCTTTCTTT
CASLLQGNTEAFF
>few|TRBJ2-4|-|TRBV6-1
TGTGCCAGCAGTGAAAGACAAGCCAAAAACATTCAGTACTTC
CASSERQAKNIQYF
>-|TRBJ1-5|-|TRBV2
TGTGCCAGCAGAGAGAACAGGGATCAGCCCCAGCATTTT
CASRENRDQPQHF
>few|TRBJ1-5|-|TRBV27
TGTGCCAGCAGTTTATTCTCCAGGGACAATCAGCCCCAGCATTTT
CASSLFSRDNQPQHF
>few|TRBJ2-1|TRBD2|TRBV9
TGTGCCAGCAGCCTAGGGCTAGCGGGGTACAATGAGCAGTTCTTC
CASSLGLAGYNEQFF
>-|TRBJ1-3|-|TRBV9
TGTGCCAGCAGCGTAGGAGTTGTCTCTGGAAACACCATATATTTT
CASSVGVVSGNTIYF
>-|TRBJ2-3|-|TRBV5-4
TGTGCCAGCAGCTTGTCCCCGGGACGGAGCACAGATACGCAGTATTTT
CASSLSPGRSTDTQYF
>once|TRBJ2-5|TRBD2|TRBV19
TGTGCCAGTACCCCTAGCGGGAATGGGGAGACCCAGTACTTC
CASTPSGNGETQYF
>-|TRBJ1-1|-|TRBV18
TGTGCCAGCTCCCCCGGGCGGCGGAACACTGAAGCTTTCTTT
CASSPGRRNTEAFF
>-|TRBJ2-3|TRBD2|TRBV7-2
TGTGCCAGCAGCTCGGGGAGGGGAGATACGCAGTATTTT
CASSSGRGDTQYF
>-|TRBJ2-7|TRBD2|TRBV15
TGTGCCACCAGCAGCCGAGGACTAGCCCGAGAGCAGTACTTC
CATSSRGLAREQYF
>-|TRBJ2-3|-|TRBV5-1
TGCGCCAGCAGCTTGGCACCGGTTACTAGCACAGATACGCAGTATTTT
CASSLAPVTSTDTQYF
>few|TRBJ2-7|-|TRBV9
TGTGCCAGCAGCGGGGGCGCGGGAAGGAACCTCTACGAGCAGTACTTC
CASSGGAGRNLYEQYF
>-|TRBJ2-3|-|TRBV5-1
TGCGCCAGCAGCCCCCCGAGCACAGATACGCAGTATTTT
CASSPPSTDTQYF
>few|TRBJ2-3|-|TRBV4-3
TGCGCCAGCAGCCAAAACCTCGGTTGGGCGGGAAGTGCAGATACGCAGTATTTT
CASSQNLGWAGSADTQYF
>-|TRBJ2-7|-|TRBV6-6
TGTGCCAGCAGTGGAGTCCGGGGCGCCTACGAGCAGTACTTC
CASSGVRGAYEQYF
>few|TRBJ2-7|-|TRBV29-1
TGCAGCGCCTGGACCTGGGACACCTACGAGCAGTACTTC
CSAWTWDTYEQYF
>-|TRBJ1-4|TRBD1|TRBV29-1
TGCAGCGTTGAAACAGGGGGCGAAAAACTGTTTTTT
CSVETGGEKLFF
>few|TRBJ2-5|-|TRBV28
TGTGCCAGCAGTTTATCCGGGACCCAGTACTTC
CASSLSGTQYF
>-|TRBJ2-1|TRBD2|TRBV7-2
TGTGCCAGCAGCCCGAGCCTCAGCGGGAGAAATGAGCAGTTCTTC
CASSPSLSGRNEQFF
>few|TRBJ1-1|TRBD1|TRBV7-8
TGTGCCAGCAGCCCTAGGGAGGGGGCCACAGGCGCAGCTTTCTTT
CASSPREGATGAAFF
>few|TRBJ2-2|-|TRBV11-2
TGTGCCAGCAGAACTCCGGGACCGCTAACCGGGGAGCTGTTTTTT
CASRTPGPLTGELFF
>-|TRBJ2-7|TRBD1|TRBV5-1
TGCGCCAGCAGCCCAGGGGGACAGACATACTACGAGCAGTACTTC
CASSPGGQTYYEQYF
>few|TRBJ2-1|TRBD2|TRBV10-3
TGTGCCATCAGTGAGGCTAGCGGGAGGATAGTGAATGAGCAGTTCTTC
CAISEASGRIVNEQFF
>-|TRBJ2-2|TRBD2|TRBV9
TGTGCCAGCAGCGCCCGGGGACTAGGCGACGGGGAGCTGTTTTTT
CASSARGLGDGELFF
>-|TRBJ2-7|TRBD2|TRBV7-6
TGTGCCAGCATTCCGCAGGAATTAGCGGGAGCGGCCGAGCAGTACTTC
CASIPQELAGAAEQYF
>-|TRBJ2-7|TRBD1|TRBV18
TGTGCCAGCTCAAACGACAGGGTCGAGCAGTACTTC
CASSNDRVEQYF
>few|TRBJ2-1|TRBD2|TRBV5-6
TGTGCCAGCAGCTTGCTAGCGGGAGGCTACAATGAGCAGTTCTTC
CASSLLAGGYNEQFF
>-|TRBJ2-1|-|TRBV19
TGTGCCAGTAGTCGGTTAGGAGGTCGCAATGAGCAGTTCTTC
CASSRLGGRNEQFF
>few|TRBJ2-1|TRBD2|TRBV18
TGTGCCAGCTCACTCTTAGCGGGAGTTTACAATGAGCAGTTCTTC
CASSLLAGVYNEQFF
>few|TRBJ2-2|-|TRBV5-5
TGTGCCAGCAGTTGGACGGGACGCACCGGGGAGCTGTTTTTT
CASSWTGRTGELFF
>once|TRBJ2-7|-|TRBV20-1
TGCAGTGCTAGTTCCGCAAACGAGCAGTACTTC
CSASSANEQYF
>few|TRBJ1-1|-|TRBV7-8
TGTGCCAGCAGCCGTGGATTGAACACTGAAGCTTTCTTT
CASSRGLNTEAFF